The 28 T cell receptor beta chains given below trace back to one sample, sequenced in a study of cytomegalovirus exposure and HLA in healthy donors. Primers: 60 Vbeta forward and 13 Jbeta reverse. The table came from immunoSEQ multiplex PCR; TCRdb's copy has only in-frame clones and leaves some out. Of roughly 230,000 clones in the sample, 92% were seen once. Sequencing was done on a sample of PBMCs. The receptors shown here come from a girl under 10 years old in good health and CMV-seronegative.

V and J are TRBV5-1 and TRBJ1-2; D uncertain. Germline V lookup: CDR1 SGHRS, CDR2 YFSETQ. The V end was cut by 0 bases, the J end by 1 base, with 16 bases between. The CDR3 length is 17 residues. The CDR3 is CASSLELFGPGNYGYTF. CDR3 bases: TGCGCCAGCAGCTTGGAGCTTTTTGGCCCGGGTAACTATGGCTACACCTTC.

This chain connects TRBV6-1 to TRBJ2-7; D remains unclear. The CDR3 loop spans 13 amino acids. Trimming pared 2 bases from V and 5 bases from J, leaving 10 bases between. Germline values: CDR1 MNHNS, CDR2 SASEGT. The CDR3 protein is CASSERSAHEQYF. The CDR3 nucleotides are TGTGCCAGCAGTGAAAGGAGTGCACACGAGCAGTACTTC.

The gene calls are TRBV15 and TRBJ1-1; perhaps TRBD1 as D (5 bases). This CDR3 contains 15 residues. Trimming removed 0 bases at V and 1 base at J, with 9 bases between. The germline gives CDR1 LNHNV, CDR2 YYDKDF (reference sequence). The CDR3: CATSRDRGTNTEAFF. In DNA, the CDR3 is TGTGCCACCAGCAGAGATCGGGGGACGAACACTGAAGCTTTCTTT.

The chain recombines TRBV2 with TRBJ2-1; 11 positions match TRBD2. J gave up 5 bases and V 8 bases, and 5 bases lay outside the gene matches. Germline lookup yields CDR1 SNHLY and CDR2 FYNNEI. This CDR3 is 14 amino acids long. The CDR3 is CASQGLAANNEQFF. In DNA form, the CDR3 reads TGTGCCAGCCAGGGACTAGCGGCCAACAATGAGCAGTTCTTC.

The chain is built from TRBV11-2 and TRBJ2-1; D gene ambiguous. Germline V gene sequence: CDR1 SGHAT, CDR2 FQNNGV. This CDR3 contains 15 residues. V dropped 0 bases and J dropped 2 bases, with 8 bases sitting between them. The CDR3 protein is CASSLDPLPYNEQFF. The CDR3 bases are TGTGCCAGCAGCTTAGACCCTCTTCCCTACAATGAGCAGTTCTTC.

This clone was recorded only once. This sequence joins TRBV7-2 and TRBJ2-7, with 10 bases lining up with TRBD2. The CDR3 is 14 residues long. The germline V gene has CDR1 SGHTA and CDR2 FQGNSA. The J segment lost 4 bases and the V segment lost 3 bases, leaving 3 bases of the junction unmatched. The DNA of the CDR3 is TGTGCCAGCAGCTTTCCTAGCGGGAGTTACGAGCAGTACTTC. Translation: CASSFPSGSYEQYF.

This chain connects TRBV7-2 to TRBJ2-7, with 11 bases aligning to TRBD2. The CDR3 is 15 residues long. Germline CDR1 SGHTA, CDR2 FQGNSA. J gave up 4 bases and V 5 bases, and 7 bases lay outside the gene matches. The chain's CDR3 is CASSGGTSGRYEQYF. The CDR3 bases are TGTGCCAGCAGCGGTGGCACTAGCGGGAGATACGAGCAGTACTTC. Based on the CDR3 plus reference TRBV7-2 and TRBJ2-7, the full variable domain is GAGVSQSPSNKVTEKGKDVELRCDPISGHTALYWYRQSLGQGLEFLIYFQGNSAPDKSGLPSDRFSAERTGGSVSTLTIQRTQQEDSAVYLCASSGGTSGRYEQYFGPGTRLTVT.

This chain links TRBV7-2 with TRBJ2-5; 11 bases align to TRBD2. V lost 2 bases to trimming and J lost 1 base; unmatched junction nucleotides: 3. The CDR3 runs to 16 residues. Germline CDR1 is SGHTA and CDR2 is FQGNSA. CDR3 region: CASSLLGTSGQETQYF. For the CDR3, the DNA is TGTGCCAGCAGCTTACTGGGGACTAGCGGCCAAGAGACCCAGTACTTC.

This rearrangement joins TRBV13 to TRBJ2-4, with 7 bases fitting TRBD1. Germline V lookup: CDR1 PRHDT, CDR2 FYEKMQ (reference sequence). CDR3 length: 18 amino acids. J gave up 3 bases and V 1 base, and 12 bases lay outside the gene matches. DNA for the CDR3: TGTGCCAGCAGCTTAGTAGGGGGCGATAGGGTGAACAAAAACATTCAGTACTTC. Encoded protein: CASSLVGGDRVNKNIQYF.

This chain connects TRBV18 to TRBJ1-1, with a possible D match to TRBD1 (5 bases). Germline V CDR1 and CDR2: KGHSH, LQKENI. The V gene lost 6 bases and the J gene lost 1 base, with 18 bases spanning the gap. CDR3 length: 16 amino acids. The CDR3 spells CASSPFGGETNTEAFF. CDR3 DNA sequence: TGTGCCAGCTCTCCCTTTGGAGGGGAGACGAACACTGAAGCTTTCTTT.

The V call is TRBV30, the J call TRBJ1-6, with TRBD1 matching over 9 bases. The CDR3 extends over 13 amino acids. Unmatched junction bases numbered 0, after V lost 1 base and J lost 8 bases. Germline CDR1 and CDR2: GTSNPN and SVGIG (reference sequence). As DNA, the CDR3 is TGTGCCTGGAGTGGGACAGGGGATTCACCCCTCCACTTT. Amino acids: CAWSGTGDSPLHF.

The V gene is TRBV28, the J gene TRBJ1-3; 7 nucleotides match TRBD1. V shed 6 bases, J shed 1 base, and the junction held 9 bases outside the gene matches. Germline V gene data show CDR1 as MDHEN and CDR2 as SYDVKM. The CDR3 runs to 16 residues. The CDR3 nucleotides read TGTGCCAGCAGCCGTCCCGACAGGGTTTCTGGAAACACCATATATTTT. Amino acid sequence: CASSRPDRVSGNTIYF.

The J gene is TRBJ2-7, the V gene TRBV11-2; weak D call: TRBD1 (6 bases). Germline values: CDR1 SGHAT, CDR2 FQNNGV. This CDR3 is 14 amino acids long. V shed 1 base and J shed 4 bases, with 11 bases lying between them. CDR3 DNA sequence: TGTGCCAGCAGCTTAGCAAGGGGACAATACGAGCAGTACTTC. This gives the protein CASSLARGQYEQYF.

The V and J genes are TRBV9 and TRBJ1-2; no reliable D call. Germline CDR1 reads SGDLS; CDR2 reads YYNGEE. This CDR3 comprises 13 residues. V shed 0 bases and J shed 4 bases, with 7 bases lying between them. CDR3 sequence: CASSVVGVYGYTF. The CDR3 coding sequence is TGTGCCAGCAGCGTAGTCGGGGTCTATGGCTACACCTTC.

This clone appeared a single time. The chain uses TRBV28 and TRBJ2-3; the D gene is possibly TRBD1 (5 bases). The ends were cut back, 4 bases at V and 4 bases at J, with 9 bases in the middle. Germline CDR1 reads MDHEN; CDR2 reads SYDVKM. CDR3 length: 13 residues. The CDR3 reads CASSWGRSDTQYF. CDR3 in DNA: TGTGCCAGCAGTTGGGGCAGATCAGATACGCAGTATTTT.

The chain employs TRBV27 and TRBJ2-7, with 7 positions matching TRBD2. Germline-derived CDR1 and CDR2 are MNHEY and SMNVEV (reference sequence). The ends lost 6 bases at V and 0 bases at J; junction bases unmatched: 8. The CDR3 loop spans 15 amino acids. The DNA for the CDR3 is TGTGCCAGCAGCCTATCTAGCGGCTCCTCCTACGAGCAGTACTTC. The encoded protein is CASSLSSGSSYEQYF.

The chain is built from TRBV30 and TRBJ1-5, with 9 bases fitting TRBD1. Germline V lookup: CDR1 GTSNPN, CDR2 SVGIG (reference sequence). The CDR3 sequence is 16 residues long. V was clipped by 2 bases and J by 3 bases; unmatched bases: 8. Here the CDR3 reads CAWSPRGTGNNQPQHF. The CDR3 nucleotides read TGTGCCTGGAGTCCTAGGGGGACAGGGAACAATCAGCCCCAGCATTTT.

A few counts support this clone. It is unclear where the CDR3 begins or ends on the DNA, so no DNA is shown, and the CDR3 is as TCRdb lists it. This chain connects TRBV5-1 to TRBJ2-2; the D call in the table, TRBD1, was not verified against the DNA. The germline CDR1 and CDR2 sequences are SGHRS and YFSETQ. Counting both end residues, the CDR3 totals 15 amino acids. CDR3 residues: CASSFGQGITGELLF.

The table lists this clone with a count of one. V is TRBV28 and J is TRBJ1-2; D is unresolved. Trimming cost V 4 bases and J 4 bases, with 13 bases left between them. This CDR3 contains 14 residues. Germline V gene data show CDR1 as MDHEN and CDR2 as SYDVKM. The CDR3 region is CASSYTMTPYGYTF. DNA of the CDR3: TGTGCCAGCAGTTACACCATGACACCCTATGGCTACACCTTC.

The chain uses TRBV6-9 and TRBJ2-2; 7 bases agree with TRBD1. Germline trimming cut 2 bases from V and 4 bases from J; bases unmatched to any gene: 4. Germline V gene data show CDR1 as MNHGY and CDR2 as SVAAGI. The CDR3 spans 15 residues. The DNA for the CDR3 is TGTGCCAGCAGTTATGCCGACAGGGCCACCGGGGAGCTGTTTTTT. Its protein product is CASSYADRATGELFF.

The chain has TRBV27 and TRBJ2-7; a weak D match, TRBD1 (5 bases). CDR1 MNHEY and CDR2 SMNVEV come from the germline V gene (reference sequence). The CDR3 is 14 residues long. V was shortened by 7 bases and J by 2 bases, with 15 bases between the two germline ends. The CDR3 reads CASTQTTGTYEQYF. The CDR3 DNA is TGTGCCAGCACCCAAACAACAGGAACCTACGAGCAGTACTTC.

This clone was recorded only once. J is TRBJ1-6 and V is TRBV19; TRBD1 is a possible D gene (6 bases). CDR1 is LNHDA, CDR2 SQIVND, per germline (reference sequence). This CDR3 comprises 14 residues. The germline V and J ends were trimmed by 5 bases and 7 bases, with 12 bases remaining between them. DNA of the CDR3: TGTGCCAGTAGTGAGGGTCAGGGGAATTCACCCCTCCACTTT. This encodes CASSEGQGNSPLHF.

The rearrangement uses TRBV29-1 and TRBJ2-1; 9 nucleotides align to TRBD1. V lost 5 bases to trimming and J lost 12 bases; unmatched junction nucleotides: 8. The length of the CDR3 is 12 residues. CDR1 is SQVTM, CDR2 ANQGSEA, per germline. The chain's CDR3 is CSVPSTGGGQFF. In DNA, the CDR3 is TGCAGCGTTCCTTCAACAGGGGGCGGGCAGTTCTTC.

The chain is built from TRBV9 and TRBJ2-2; tentative D call: TRBD2 (6 bases). With 2 bases removed from V and 6 bases from J, the gap between germline ends came to 14 bases. This CDR3 has 15 residues. Germline V gives CDR1 SGDLS, CDR2 YYNGEE. Here the CDR3 reads CASSVGGGASGELFF. The CDR3, as DNA: TGTGCCAGCAGCGTCGGGGGAGGAGCGTCCGGGGAGCTGTTTTTT. Drawing the rest from reference TRBV9 and TRBJ2-2, the complete variable domain is DSGVTQTPKHLITATGQRVTLRCSPRSGDLSVYWYQQSLDQGLQFLIQYYNGEERAKGNILERFSAQQFPDLHSELNLSSLELGDSALYFCASSVGGGASGELFFGEGSRLTVL.

The chain combines TRBV10-2 with TRBJ2-7; TRBD2 matches 8 bases. V lost 6 bases to trimming and J lost 4 bases; unmatched junction nucleotides: 11. The CDR3 loop spans 15 amino acids. Germline lookup yields CDR1 WSHSY and CDR2 SAAADI. The DNA for the CDR3 is TGCGCCAGCAGGTTGGGTAGCGGGAATAGGTACGAGCAGTACTTC. As protein: CASRLGSGNRYEQYF.

The chain carries TRBV6-4 and TRBJ1-5, with TRBD1 matching 8 bases. The length of the CDR3 is 17 residues. Germline V gives CDR1 MRHNA, CDR2 SNTAGT. J gave up 5 bases and V 2 bases, and 11 bases lay outside the gene matches. The CDR3 DNA reads TGTGCCAGCAGTGACACCGGACAGGGAAGACGGGATCAGCCCCAGCATTTT. Amino acids: CASSDTGQGRRDQPQHF.

The chain has TRBV5-1 and TRBJ2-5; weak D call: TRBD1 (6 bases). The J call is uncertain, as TRBJ2-7 better fits the DNA end. Per the germline V gene, CDR1 is SGHRS and CDR2 is YFSETQ. The CDR3 loop spans 16 amino acids. The CDR3 reads CASSFDTGIGSYEQYF. CDR3 DNA sequence: TGCGCCAGCAGCTTCGATACAGGGATCGGCTCCTACGAGCAGTACTTC.

The rearrangement uses TRBV9 and TRBJ2-6, with TRBD2 matching over 11 bases. The CDR3 is made up of 18 amino acids. The V gene end was trimmed by 3 bases and the J gene end by 0 bases; junction bases not matched to a gene: 5. Germline V gene lookup returns CDR1 SGDLS and CDR2 YYNGEE. The CDR3 spells CASSARLAGLSGANVLTF. The CDR3 coding sequence is TGTGCCAGCAGCGCCAGACTAGCGGGACTCTCTGGGGCCAACGTCCTGACTTTC.